What follows are 18 T cell receptor beta chains derived from one specimen sequenced in a study of T cells after yellow fever vaccination. TCRdb independently ran MiXCR on the 5' RACE reads; one entry per CDR3 protein. The sample contains over 200,000 distinct CDR3 sequences, approximately 6.8% of which appear only once. Sequencing used CD4+ T cells sorted from PBMCs, obtained on the day of the yellow fever booster vaccination. Receptors were obtained from a man aged 30 to 39 who received the YFV17D yellow fever vaccine.

The V and J genes are TRBV20-1 and TRBJ2-3, with unresolved D. In germline, CDR1 is DFQATT, CDR2 SNEGSKA (reference sequence). This CDR3 has 12 residues. The CDR3 protein is CSRTADADTQYF. CDR3 sequence (DNA): TGCAGCAGGACGGCAGACGCAGATACGCAGTATTTT.

A few counts support this clonotype. Here the CDR3 reads CASSPSRGNEQYF. CDR3 DNA sequence: TGTGCCAGTAGTCCCTCCAGGGGGAACGAGCAGTACTTC. The chain combines TRBV19 with TRBJ2-7; the match to TRBD1 covers 7 bases. The ends lost 5 bases at V and 5 bases at J; junction bases unmatched: 6. Germline V CDR1 and CDR2: LNHDA, SQIVND (reference sequence). CDR3 length: 13 amino acids.

This clonotype has only a few counts. The rearrangement links TRBV19 to TRBJ2-3; 10 bases line up with TRBD2. With V trimmed by 7 bases and J by 3 bases, 13 bases remained unmatched. The CDR3 is made up of 17 amino acids. Germline CDR1 LNHDA, CDR2 SQIVND (reference sequence). CDR3 loop: CASKPSAAGGPTDTQYF. In DNA form, the CDR3 reads TGTGCCAGTAAACCTAGCGCAGCGGGAGGGCCGACAGATACGCAGTATTTT.

Many counts were recorded for this clonotype. The chain recombines TRBV7-8 with TRBJ2-3; no clear D gene. CDR3 length: 14 amino acids. V gave up 2 bases and J gave up 4 bases, with 10 bases separating them. From germline, CDR1 is SGHVS and CDR2 FQNEAQ. The CDR3 protein is CASSLNVSPDTQYF. The CDR3 bases are TGTGCCAGCAGCTTAAACGTTAGCCCAGATACGCAGTATTTT.

This sequence joins TRBV7-9 and TRBJ1-2; TRBD1 aligns across 7 bases. Germline V gives CDR1 SEHNR, CDR2 FQNEAQ (reference sequence). This CDR3 comprises 14 residues. The ends lost 9 bases at V and 6 bases at J; junction bases unmatched: 13. The CDR3 bases are TGTGCCAGTGAGACAGGGTCGAGAGGGAATGGCTACACCTTC. Translated, it gives CASETGSRGNGYTF. The whole variable domain, filled in from reference TRBV7-9 and TRBJ1-2, reads DTGVSQNPRHKITKRGQNVTFRCDPISEHNRLYWYRQTLGQGPEFLTYFQNEAQLEKSRLLSDRFSAERPKGSFSTLEIQRTEQGDSAMYLCASETGSRGNGYTFGSGTRLTVV.

This clonotype was seen at least ten times. The J gene is TRBJ2-7, the V gene TRBV18, with 8 positions matching TRBD1. Germline lookup yields CDR1 KGHSH and CDR2 LQKENI. V gave up 6 bases and J gave up 1 base; unmatched junction bases: 11. This CDR3 region has 16 residues. CDR3 loop: CASSPLGGTGSYEQYF. The CDR3 region has the DNA TGTGCCAGCTCCCCTCTCGGCGGGACAGGATCCTACGAGCAGTACTTC.

This clonotype has ten or more counts. The chain is built from TRBV30 and TRBJ2-3; D is uncertain. From germline, CDR1 is GTSNPN and CDR2 SVGIG (reference sequence). The V end was cut by 5 bases, the J end by 4 bases, with 19 bases between. The CDR3 runs 15 residues. The CDR3 DNA reads TGTGCCTGGTCTGACCGGACGATTGGTGCAGATACGCAGTATTTT. Translating it yields CAWSDRTIGADTQYF.

Only a few counts were recorded for this clonotype. The V and J genes are TRBV4-2 and TRBJ2-1; possibly TRBD2 for D (5 bases). Germline lookup yields CDR1 LGHNA and CDR2 YNFKEQ. V was clipped by 3 bases and J by 4 bases, with 7 bases between them. The CDR3 sequence is 13 residues long. The DNA of the CDR3 is TGTGCCAGCAGCCATAGAGGGTACAATGAGCAGTTCTTC. Amino acid sequence: CASSHRGYNEQFF.

This clonotype was picked up a small number of times. The rearrangement links TRBV6-5 to TRBJ1-5; D might be TRBD1 (6 bases). The V gene's germline CDR1 is MNHEY and CDR2 SVGAGI. The CDR3 length is 15 residues. Trimming cost V 5 bases and J 7 bases, with 18 bases left between them. In nucleotides, the CDR3 is TGTGCCAGCAGTCCGGGGGGCGGAGGGAGCCAGCCCCAGCATTTT. It is translated as CASSPGGGGSQPQHF.

This clonotype was observed at least ten times. The chain employs TRBV3-1 and TRBJ2-5; 9 bases are shared with TRBD1. This CDR3 has 15 residues. Per germline, CDR1 LGHDT and CDR2 YNNKEL (reference sequence). Germline trimming cut 5 bases from V and 2 bases from J; bases unmatched to any gene: 6. CDR3 nucleotides: TGTGCCAGCAGCTTCTACAGGGGGCCACAAGAGACCCAGTACTTC. Translating it yields CASSFYRGPQETQYF.

This clonotype was detected many times. This sequence joins TRBV2 and TRBJ2-5; TRBD2 is a possible D gene (6 bases). The CDR3 extends over 12 amino acids. Trimming left V 6 bases short and J 4 bases short, with 9 bases between. CDR1 and CDR2 (germline): SNHLY, FYNNEI. The CDR3 DNA reads as TGTGCCAGCAGACCACTAGCAGAGACCCAGTACTTC. This encodes CASRPLAETQYF.

The J gene is TRBJ2-7, the V gene TRBV2; 8 nucleotides match TRBD1. Losses at the gene ends were 6 bases for V and 1 base for J; bases not matched to a gene: 5. Germline lookup yields CDR1 SNHLY and CDR2 FYNNEI. The CDR3 is made up of 14 amino acids. CDR3 in amino acids: CASSRGRGSYEQYF. Written as DNA, the CDR3 is TGTGCCAGCAGCAGGGGGCGCGGATCCTACGAGCAGTACTTC.

V is TRBV5-1 and J is TRBJ2-1, with 14 bases matching TRBD2. Germline V CDR1 and CDR2: SGHRS, YFSETQ. The CDR3 is 16 amino acids. The V gene end was trimmed by 3 bases and the J gene end by 12 bases; junction bases not matched to a gene: 11. CDR3: CASSSVGTSGSWGQFF. CDR3 DNA: TGCGCCAGCAGCTCCGTGGGGACTAGCGGGAGCTGGGGGCAGTTCTTC.

To note about this clonotype: This may come from a read error, since a much larger clone is one base off. The chain is built from TRBV27 and TRBJ1-2, with 8 bases fitting TRBD1. V lost 6 bases and J lost 4; bases outside the gene matches: 7. CDR3 length: 14 amino acids. Germline CDR1 MNHEY, CDR2 SMNVEV (reference sequence). This chain's CDR3 is CASSYGQGGYGYTF. In DNA, the CDR3 is TGTGCCAGCAGCTACGGACAGGGAGGCTATGGCTACACCTTC.

This clonotype was seen a few times. The chain joins TRBV20-1 to TRBJ2-3, with TRBD1 matching over 8 bases. The CDR3 is made up of 14 amino acids. CDR1 is DFQATT and CDR2 is SNEGSKA in the germline V gene (reference sequence). V trimming: 5 bases; J trimming: 5 bases; junction bases outside the gene matches: 9. The CDR3 bases are TGCAGTGCTGGGGGAGGACAGGGAGGAGATACGCAGTATTTT. Protein sequence: CSAGGGQGGDTQYF.

V usage is TRBV2 and J usage is TRBJ2-1; 7 nucleotides align to TRBD2. In germline, CDR1 is SNHLY, CDR2 FYNNEI. This CDR3 region has 17 residues. The V and J ends lost 7 bases and 12 bases, in that order; junction bases with no gene match: 24. The CDR3 loop reads CASKKGGPRSGGGLQFF. DNA of the CDR3: TGTGCCAGCAAAAAGGGAGGGCCTAGGTCGGGGGGAGGGCTGCAGTTCTTC. The full variable domain, with the rest looked up from reference TRBV2 and TRBJ2-1, is EPEVTQTPSHQVTQMGQEVILRCVPISNHLYFYWYRQILGQKVEFLVSFYNNEISEKSEIFDDQFSVERPDGSNFTLKIRSTKLEDSAMYFCASKKGGPRSGGGLQFFGPGTRLTVL.

The chain has TRBV5-1 and TRBJ2-3; tentative D call: TRBD1 (5 bases). This CDR3 is 15 amino acids long. CDR1 is SGHRS and CDR2 is YFSETQ in the germline V gene. Between the trimmed V and J ends, which lost 2 bases and 5 bases, there was a span of 15 bases. The CDR3 sequence is CASSFQQGTGDTQYF. As DNA, the CDR3 is TGCGCCAGCAGCTTTCAGCAGGGAACCGGAGATACGCAGTATTTT.

This clonotype occurred many times. The gene calls are TRBV7-9 and TRBJ2-6; 10 nucleotides match TRBD1. Germline V gene sequence: CDR1 SEHNR, CDR2 FQNEAQ (reference sequence). The CDR3 is 17 residues long. V lost 5 bases and J lost 4; bases outside the gene matches: 8. Here the CDR3 reads CASSPGTGVGGANVLTF. The DNA for the CDR3 is TGTGCCAGCAGCCCCGGGACAGGGGTTGGCGGGGCCAACGTCCTGACTTTC.